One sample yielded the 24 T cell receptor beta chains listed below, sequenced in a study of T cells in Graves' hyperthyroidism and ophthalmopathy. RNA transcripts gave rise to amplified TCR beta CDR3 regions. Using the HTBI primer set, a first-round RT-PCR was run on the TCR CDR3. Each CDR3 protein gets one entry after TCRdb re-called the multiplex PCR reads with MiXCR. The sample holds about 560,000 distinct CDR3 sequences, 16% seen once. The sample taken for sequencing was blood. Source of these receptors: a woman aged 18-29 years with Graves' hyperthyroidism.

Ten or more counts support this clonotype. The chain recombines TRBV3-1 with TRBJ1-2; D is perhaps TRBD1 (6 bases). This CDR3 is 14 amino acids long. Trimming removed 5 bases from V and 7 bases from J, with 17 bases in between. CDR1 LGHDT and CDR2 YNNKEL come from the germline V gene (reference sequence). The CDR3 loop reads CASSGRDIAIGYTF. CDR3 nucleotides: TGTGCCAGCAGCGGCCGGGACATCGCTATTGGCTACACCTTC. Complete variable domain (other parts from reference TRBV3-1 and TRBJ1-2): DTAVSQTPKYLVTQMGNDKSIKCEQNLGHDTMYWYKQDSKKFLKIMFSYNNKELIINETVPNRFSPKSPDKAHLNLHINSLELGDSAVYFCASSGRDIAIGYTFGSGTRLTVV.

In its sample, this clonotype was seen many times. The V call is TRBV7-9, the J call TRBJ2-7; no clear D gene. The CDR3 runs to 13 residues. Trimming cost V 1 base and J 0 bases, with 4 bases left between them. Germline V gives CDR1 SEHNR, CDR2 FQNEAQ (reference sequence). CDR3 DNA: TGTGCCAGCAGCTTAGGGCTCTCCTACGAGCAGTACTTC. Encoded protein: CASSLGLSYEQYF.

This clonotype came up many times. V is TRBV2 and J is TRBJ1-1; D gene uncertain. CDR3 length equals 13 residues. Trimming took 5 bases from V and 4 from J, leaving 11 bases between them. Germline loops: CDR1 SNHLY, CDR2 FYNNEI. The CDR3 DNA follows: TGTGCCAGCAGTTATGGAGGTGGCACTGAAGCTTTCTTT. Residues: CASSYGGGTEAFF.

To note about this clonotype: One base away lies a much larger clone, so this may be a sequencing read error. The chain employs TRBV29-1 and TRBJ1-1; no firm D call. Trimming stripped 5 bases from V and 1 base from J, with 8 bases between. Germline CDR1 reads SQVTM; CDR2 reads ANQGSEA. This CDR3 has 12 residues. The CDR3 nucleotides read TGCAGCGTTACCTACACGAACACTGAAGCTTTCTTT. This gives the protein CSVTYTNTEAFF.

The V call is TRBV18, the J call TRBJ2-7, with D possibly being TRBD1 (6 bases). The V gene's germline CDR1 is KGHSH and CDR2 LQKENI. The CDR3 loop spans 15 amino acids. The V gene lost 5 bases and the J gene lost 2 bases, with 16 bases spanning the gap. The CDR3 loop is CASSTYFGTPYEQYF. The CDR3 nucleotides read TGTGCCAGCTCAACCTATTTCGGGACACCCTACGAGCAGTACTTC.

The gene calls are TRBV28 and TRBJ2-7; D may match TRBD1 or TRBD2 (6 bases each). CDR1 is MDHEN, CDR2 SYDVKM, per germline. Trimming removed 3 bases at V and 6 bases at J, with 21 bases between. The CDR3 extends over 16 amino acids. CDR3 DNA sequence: TGTGCCAGCAGTTTGGTCGGAGGGGGTAAAATTCTCGAGCAGTACTTC. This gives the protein CASSLVGGGKILEQYF.

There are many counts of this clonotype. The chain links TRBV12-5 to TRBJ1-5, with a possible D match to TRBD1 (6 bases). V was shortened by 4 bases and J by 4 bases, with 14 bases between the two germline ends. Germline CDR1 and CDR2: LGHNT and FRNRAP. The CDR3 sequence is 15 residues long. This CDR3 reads CASGSREQGNQPQHF. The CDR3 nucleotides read TGTGCTAGTGGTTCTCGAGAACAGGGAAATCAGCCCCAGCATTTT.

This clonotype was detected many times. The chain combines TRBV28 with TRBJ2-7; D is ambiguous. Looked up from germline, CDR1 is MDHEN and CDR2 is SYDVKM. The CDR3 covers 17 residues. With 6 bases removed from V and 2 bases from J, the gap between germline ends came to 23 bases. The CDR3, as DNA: TGTGCCAGCAGGCCTGCTGCCTTGTTTAGTGGGCCCTACGAGCAGTACTTC. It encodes CASRPAALFSGPYEQYF. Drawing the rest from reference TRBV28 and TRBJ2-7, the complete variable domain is DVKVTQSSRYLVKRTGEKVFLECVQDMDHENMFWYRQDPGLGLRLIYFSYDVKMKEKGDIPEGYSVSREKKERFSLILESASTNQTSMYLCASRPAALFSGPYEQYFGPGTRLTVT.

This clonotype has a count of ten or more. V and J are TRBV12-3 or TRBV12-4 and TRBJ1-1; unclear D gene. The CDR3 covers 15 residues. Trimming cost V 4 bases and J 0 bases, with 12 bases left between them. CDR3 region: CASSSPEQLNTEAFF. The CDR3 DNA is TGTGCCAGCAGTTCCCCGGAGCAGTTGAACACTGAAGCTTTCTTT.

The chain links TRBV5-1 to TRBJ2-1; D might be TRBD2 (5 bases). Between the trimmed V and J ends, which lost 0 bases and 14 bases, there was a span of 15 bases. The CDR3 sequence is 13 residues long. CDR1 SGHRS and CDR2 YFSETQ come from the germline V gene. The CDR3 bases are TGCGCCAGCAGCTTGGCCGCCGGGAATGGGGAGTTCTTC. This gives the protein CASSLAAGNGEFF. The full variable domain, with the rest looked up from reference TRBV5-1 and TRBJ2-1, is KAGVTQTPRYLIKTRGQQVTLSCSPISGHRSVSWYQQTPGQGLQFLFEYFSETQRNKGNFPGRFSGRQFSNSRSEMNVSTLELGDSALYLCASSLAAGNGEFFGPGTRLTVL.

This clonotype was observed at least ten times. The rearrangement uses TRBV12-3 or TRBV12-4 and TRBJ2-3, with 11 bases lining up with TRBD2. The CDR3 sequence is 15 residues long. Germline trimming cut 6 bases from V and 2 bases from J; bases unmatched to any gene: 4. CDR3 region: CASRKTSGDTDTQYF. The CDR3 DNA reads TGTGCCAGCAGGAAGACTAGCGGGGACACAGATACGCAGTATTTT.

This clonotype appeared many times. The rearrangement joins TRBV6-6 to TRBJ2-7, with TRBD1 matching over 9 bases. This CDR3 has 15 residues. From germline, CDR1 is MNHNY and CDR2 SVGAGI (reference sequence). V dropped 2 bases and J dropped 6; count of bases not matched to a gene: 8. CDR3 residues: CASSYGGTGKSEQYF. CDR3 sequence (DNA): TGTGCCAGCAGTTACGGAGGGACAGGGAAGAGCGAGCAGTACTTC.

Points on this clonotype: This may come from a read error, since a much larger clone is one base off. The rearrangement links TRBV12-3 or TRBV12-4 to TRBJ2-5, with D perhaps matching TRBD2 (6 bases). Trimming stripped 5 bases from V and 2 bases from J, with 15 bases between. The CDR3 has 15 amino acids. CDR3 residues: CASSTGRGWQETQYF. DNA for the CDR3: TGTGCCAGCAGTACCGGACGGGGGTGGCAAGAGACCCAGTACTTC.

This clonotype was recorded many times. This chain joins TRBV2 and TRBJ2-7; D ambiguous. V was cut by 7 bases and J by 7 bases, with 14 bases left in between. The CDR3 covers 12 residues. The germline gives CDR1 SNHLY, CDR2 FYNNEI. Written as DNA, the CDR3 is TGTGCCAGCAAGTGGTCAGGTGTTGAGCAGTACTTC. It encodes CASKWSGVEQYF. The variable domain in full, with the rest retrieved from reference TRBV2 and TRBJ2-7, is EPEVTQTPSHQVTQMGQEVILRCVPISNHLYFYWYRQILGQKVEFLVSFYNNEISEKSEIFDDQFSVERPDGSNFTLKIRSTKLEDSAMYFCASKWSGVEQYFGPGTRLTVT.

The CDR3 loop is CASSAPQGDGYTF. CDR3 nucleotide sequence: TGCGCCAGCAGCGCGCCCCAGGGCGATGGCTACACCTTC. The chain combines TRBV5-1 with TRBJ1-2; tentative D call: TRBD1 (5 bases). The germline gives CDR1 SGHRS, CDR2 YFSETQ. The CDR3 sequence is 13 residues long. V was clipped by 4 bases and J by 6 bases, with 13 bases between them.

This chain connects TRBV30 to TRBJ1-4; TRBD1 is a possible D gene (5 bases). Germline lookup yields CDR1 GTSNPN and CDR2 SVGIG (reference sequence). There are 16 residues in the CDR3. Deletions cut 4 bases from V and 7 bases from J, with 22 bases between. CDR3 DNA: TGTGCCTGGACTTCTGGGGACGGCTGGGTATCTGAAAAACTGTTTTTT. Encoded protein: CAWTSGDGWVSEKLFF.

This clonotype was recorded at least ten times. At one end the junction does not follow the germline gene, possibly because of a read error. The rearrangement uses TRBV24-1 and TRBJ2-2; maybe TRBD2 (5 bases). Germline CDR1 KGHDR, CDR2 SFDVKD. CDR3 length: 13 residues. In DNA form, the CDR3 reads TGTGCGACCAACGGAGGTGACACCGGGGAGCTGTTTTTT. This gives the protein CATNGGDTGELFF.

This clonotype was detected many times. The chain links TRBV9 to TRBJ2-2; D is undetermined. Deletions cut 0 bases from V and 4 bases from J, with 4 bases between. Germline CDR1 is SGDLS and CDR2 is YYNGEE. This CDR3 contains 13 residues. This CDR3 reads CASSVAATGELFF. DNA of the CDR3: TGTGCCAGCAGCGTAGCGGCCACCGGGGAGCTGTTTTTT.

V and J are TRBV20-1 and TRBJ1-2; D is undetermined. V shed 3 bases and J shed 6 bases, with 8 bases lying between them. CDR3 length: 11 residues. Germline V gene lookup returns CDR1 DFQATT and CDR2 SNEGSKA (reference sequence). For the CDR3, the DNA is TGCAGTGCTAGCCCGGGAAATGGCTACACCTTC. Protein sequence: CSASPGNGYTF.

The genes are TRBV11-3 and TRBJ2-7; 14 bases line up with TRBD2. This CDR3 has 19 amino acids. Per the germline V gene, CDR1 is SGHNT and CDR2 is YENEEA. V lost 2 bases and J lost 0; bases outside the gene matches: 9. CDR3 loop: CASSLTLGLAGGSSYEQYF. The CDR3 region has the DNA TGTGCCAGCAGCTTAACCCTCGGACTAGCGGGGGGAAGCTCCTACGAGCAGTACTTC.

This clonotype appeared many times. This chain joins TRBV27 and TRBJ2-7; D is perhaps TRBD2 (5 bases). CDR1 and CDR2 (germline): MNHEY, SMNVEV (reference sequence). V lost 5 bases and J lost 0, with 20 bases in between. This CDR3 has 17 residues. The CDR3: CASSPSLGQRPSYEQYF. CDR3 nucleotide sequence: TGTGCCAGCAGTCCCTCCCTGGGTCAGCGGCCCTCCTACGAGCAGTACTTC.

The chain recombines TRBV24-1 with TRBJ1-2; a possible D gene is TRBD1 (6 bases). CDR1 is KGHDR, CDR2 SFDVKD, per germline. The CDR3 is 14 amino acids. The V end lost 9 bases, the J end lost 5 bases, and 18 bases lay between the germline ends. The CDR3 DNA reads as TGTGCCACCTCAGATCCGACAGGCGATTATGGCTACACCTTC. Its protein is CATSDPTGDYGYTF.

CDR3 sequence: CATSRSDRGSSYEQYF. The DNA of the CDR3 is TGTGCCACCAGCAGATCCGACAGGGGAAGCTCCTACGAGCAGTACTTC. This chain uses TRBV15 with TRBJ2-7, with 8 bases identical to TRBD1. Germline V gene sequence: CDR1 LNHNV, CDR2 YYDKDF (reference sequence). The V gene end was trimmed by 2 bases and the J gene end by 0 bases; junction bases not matched to a gene: 6. The CDR3 has 16 amino acids.

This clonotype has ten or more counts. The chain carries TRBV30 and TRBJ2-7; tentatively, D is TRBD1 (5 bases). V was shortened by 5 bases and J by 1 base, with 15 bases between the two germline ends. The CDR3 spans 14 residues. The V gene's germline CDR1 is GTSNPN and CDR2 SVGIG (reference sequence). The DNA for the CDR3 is TGTGCCTGGGCTCAGGGAATAGGGTCCTACGAGCAGTACTTC. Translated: CAWAQGIGSYEQYF. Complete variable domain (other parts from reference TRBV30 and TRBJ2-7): SQTIHQWPATLVQPVGSPLSLECTVEGTSNPNLYWYRQAAGRGLQLLFYSVGIGQISSEVPQNLSASRPQDRQFILSSKKLLLSDSGFYLCAWAQGIGSYEQYFGPGTRLTVT.